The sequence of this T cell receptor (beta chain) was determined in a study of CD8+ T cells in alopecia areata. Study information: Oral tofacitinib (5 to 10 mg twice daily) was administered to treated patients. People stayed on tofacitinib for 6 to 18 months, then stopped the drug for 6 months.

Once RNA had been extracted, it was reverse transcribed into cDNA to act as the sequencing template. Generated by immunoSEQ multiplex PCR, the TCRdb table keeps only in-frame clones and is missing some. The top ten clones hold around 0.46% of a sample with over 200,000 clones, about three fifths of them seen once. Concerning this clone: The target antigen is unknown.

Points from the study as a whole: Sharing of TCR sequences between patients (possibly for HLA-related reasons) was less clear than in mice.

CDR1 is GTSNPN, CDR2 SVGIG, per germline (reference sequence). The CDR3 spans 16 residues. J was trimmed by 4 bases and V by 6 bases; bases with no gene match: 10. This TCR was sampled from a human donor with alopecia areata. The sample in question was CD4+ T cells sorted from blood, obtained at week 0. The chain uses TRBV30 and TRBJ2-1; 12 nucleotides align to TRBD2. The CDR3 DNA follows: TGTGCCTGTTGGGGGGGACTAGCGGGCAATTACAATGAGCAGTTCTTC. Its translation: CACWGGLAGNYNEQFF.